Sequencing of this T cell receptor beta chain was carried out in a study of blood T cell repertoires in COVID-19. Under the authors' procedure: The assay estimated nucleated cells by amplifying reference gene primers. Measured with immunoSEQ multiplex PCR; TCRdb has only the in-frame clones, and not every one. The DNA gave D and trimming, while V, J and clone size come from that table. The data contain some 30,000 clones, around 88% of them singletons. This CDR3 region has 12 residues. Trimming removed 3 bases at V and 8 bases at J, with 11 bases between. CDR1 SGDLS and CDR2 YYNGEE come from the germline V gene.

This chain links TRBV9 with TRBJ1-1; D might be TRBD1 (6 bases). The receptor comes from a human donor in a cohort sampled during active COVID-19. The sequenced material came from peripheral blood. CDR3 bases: TGTGCCAGCAGCGCCCTCCAGGGGGAAGCTTTCTTT. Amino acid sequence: CASSALQGEAFF. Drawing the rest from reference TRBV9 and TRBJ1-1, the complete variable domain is DSGVTQTPKHLITATGQRVTLRCSPRSGDLSVYWYQQSLDQGLQFLIQYYNGEERAKGNILERFSAQQFPDLHSELNLSSLELGDSALYFCASSALQGEAFFGQGTRLTVV.